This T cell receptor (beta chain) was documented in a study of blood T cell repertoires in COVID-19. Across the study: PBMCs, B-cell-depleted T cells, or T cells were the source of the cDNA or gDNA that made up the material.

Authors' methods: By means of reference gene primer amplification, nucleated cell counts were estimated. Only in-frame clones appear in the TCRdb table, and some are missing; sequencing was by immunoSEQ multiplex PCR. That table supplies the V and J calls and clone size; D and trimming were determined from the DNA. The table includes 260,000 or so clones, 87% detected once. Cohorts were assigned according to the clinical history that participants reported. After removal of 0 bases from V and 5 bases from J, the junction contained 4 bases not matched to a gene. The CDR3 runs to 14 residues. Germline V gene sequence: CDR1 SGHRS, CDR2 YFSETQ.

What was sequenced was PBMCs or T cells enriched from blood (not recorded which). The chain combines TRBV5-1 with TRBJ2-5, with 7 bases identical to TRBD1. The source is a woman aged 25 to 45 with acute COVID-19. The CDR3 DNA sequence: TGCGCCAGCAGCTTGGTAGGGGGCTATGAGACCCAGTACTTC. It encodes CASSLVGGYETQYF. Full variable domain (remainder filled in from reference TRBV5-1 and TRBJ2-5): KAGVTQTPRYLIKTRGQQVTLSCSPISGHRSVSWYQQTPGQGLQFLFEYFSETQRNKGNFPGRFSGRQFSNSRSEMNVSTLELGDSALYLCASSLVGGYETQYFGPGTRLLVL.